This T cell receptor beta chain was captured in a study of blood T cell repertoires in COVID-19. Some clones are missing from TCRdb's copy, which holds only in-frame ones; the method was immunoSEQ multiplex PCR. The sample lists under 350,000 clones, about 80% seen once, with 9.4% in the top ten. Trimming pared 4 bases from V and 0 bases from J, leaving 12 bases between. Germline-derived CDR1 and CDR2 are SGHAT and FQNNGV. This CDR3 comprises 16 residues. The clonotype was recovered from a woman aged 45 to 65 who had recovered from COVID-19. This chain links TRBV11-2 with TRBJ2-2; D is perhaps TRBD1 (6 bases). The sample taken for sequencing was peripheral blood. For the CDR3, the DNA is TGTGCCAGCAGCTCGCGACACAGGGCGAACACCGGGGAGCTGTTTTTT. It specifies CASSSRHRANTGELFF. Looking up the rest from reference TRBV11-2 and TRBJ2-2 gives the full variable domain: EAGVAQSPRYKIIEKRQSVAFWCNPISGHATLYWYQQILGQGPKLLIQFQNNGVVDDSQLPKDRFSAERLKGVDSTLKIQPAKLEDSAVYLCASSSRHRANTGELFFGEGSRLTVL.